The rows below give T cell receptor beta chains drawn from one sample of a study of blood T cells in healthy people across ages. TCRdb redid the calling of the 5' RACE reads with MiXCR, one entry per CDR3 protein. The repertoire holds more than 800,000 distinct CDR3 sequences, with around 28% as singletons. What was sequenced was blood. These receptors were taken from a woman of 80 years or more in good health. Each CDR3 is given with its conserved first and last residue. Fields, in order: J gene, V gene, CDR3 protein.

j_gene: TRBJ1-2
v_gene: TRBV20-1
CDR3aa: CSATGQGPGYTF

j_gene: TRBJ1-2
v_gene: TRBV28
CDR3aa: CASSSPGQGRNYGYIF

j_gene: TRBJ2-3
v_gene: TRBV12-3/TRBV12-4
CDR3aa: CASSPPGANTDTQYF

j_gene: TRBJ2-1
v_gene: TRBV7-9
CDR3aa: CASSSRGGTGYNEQFF

j_gene: TRBJ2-7
v_gene: TRBV3-1
CDR3aa: CASSLRTSGAYEQYF

j_gene: TRBJ2-2
v_gene: TRBV14
CDR3aa: CASSQADSRDGNTGELFF

j_gene: TRBJ2-1
v_gene: TRBV7-9
CDR3aa: CSSSLWDEQFF

j_gene: TRBJ1-5
v_gene: TRBV20-1
CDR3aa: CSAGQSNQPQHF

j_gene: NA
v_gene: TRBV5-1
CDR3aa: CASSTKTGGQDEQYF

j_gene: TRBJ2-3
v_gene: TRBV7-2
CDR3aa: CASSLAPRTSGVTDTQYF

j_gene: TRBJ2-7
v_gene: TRBV19
CDR3aa: CASSRDHSYEQYF

j_gene: TRBJ2-7
v_gene: TRBV5-5
CDR3aa: CASSPVGSYEQYF

j_gene: TRBJ2-1
v_gene: TRBV25-1
CDR3aa: CVTKPRRLQQFF

j_gene: TRBJ1-1
v_gene: TRBV5-1
CDR3aa: CASRETVNTEAFF

j_gene: TRBJ2-3
v_gene: TRBV13
CDR3aa: CASSLYLGLAGGPRDTQYF

j_gene: TRBJ1-2
v_gene: TRBV7-2
CDR3aa: CASSPPAGGRGYTF

j_gene: TRBJ2-3
v_gene: TRBV10-3
CDR3aa: CAIRTTSGLLDTQYF

j_gene: TRBJ2-5
v_gene: TRBV5-4
CDR3aa: CASSLGGTPYNEQYF

j_gene: TRBJ2-3
v_gene: TRBV6-2/TRBV6-3
CDR3aa: CASSYGSGVSTDTQYF

j_gene: TRBJ1-1
v_gene: TRBV29-1
CDR3aa: CSGNGAAQNTEAFF

j_gene: TRBJ2-7
v_gene: TRBV3-1
CDR3aa: CASSGTIPYEQYF

j_gene: TRBJ1-1
v_gene: TRBV7-2
CDR3aa: CASSLELPNTEAFF

j_gene: TRBJ1-5
v_gene: TRBV28
CDR3aa: CASTSLGAGQPQHF

j_gene: TRBJ2-5
v_gene: TRBV7-2
CDR3aa: CASSSHGRGASQETQYF

j_gene: TRBJ2-1
v_gene: TRBV25-1
CDR3aa: CAGRETGGYNEQFF

j_gene: TRBJ2-3
v_gene: TRBV29-1
CDR3aa: CSVSFRRASTDTQYF

j_gene: TRBJ2-7
v_gene: TRBV20-1
CDR3aa: CSATDSYYEQYF

j_gene: TRBJ2-3
v_gene: TRBV6-6
CDR3aa: CASRHGLEGDTQYF

j_gene: TRBJ2-5
v_gene: TRBV20-1
CDR3aa: CSARGLAGELETQYF

j_gene: TRBJ2-5
v_gene: TRBV6-4
CDR3aa: CASRHHQETQYF

j_gene: TRBJ2-1
v_gene: TRBV20-1
CDR3aa: CSASLELGDEQFF

j_gene: TRBJ2-1
v_gene: TRBV5-8
CDR3aa: CATKTGANNEQFF

j_gene: TRBJ2-5
v_gene: TRBV7-9
CDR3aa: CASSLVSGLTQYF

j_gene: TRBJ2-1
v_gene: TRBV7-9
CDR3aa: CASSLEGGLARTYNEQFF

j_gene: TRBJ1-1
v_gene: TRBV5-6
CDR3aa: CASSLRGLGNTEAFF

j_gene: TRBJ2-5
v_gene: TRBV4-2
CDR3aa: CASSQPGTGEETQYF

j_gene: TRBJ2-7
v_gene: TRBV7-9
CDR3aa: CASSSGRREQYF

j_gene: TRBJ1-5
v_gene: TRBV15
CDR3aa: CATSTSRAQPQHF

j_gene: TRBJ2-3
v_gene: TRBV6-6
CDR3aa: CASSYPDSTDTQYF